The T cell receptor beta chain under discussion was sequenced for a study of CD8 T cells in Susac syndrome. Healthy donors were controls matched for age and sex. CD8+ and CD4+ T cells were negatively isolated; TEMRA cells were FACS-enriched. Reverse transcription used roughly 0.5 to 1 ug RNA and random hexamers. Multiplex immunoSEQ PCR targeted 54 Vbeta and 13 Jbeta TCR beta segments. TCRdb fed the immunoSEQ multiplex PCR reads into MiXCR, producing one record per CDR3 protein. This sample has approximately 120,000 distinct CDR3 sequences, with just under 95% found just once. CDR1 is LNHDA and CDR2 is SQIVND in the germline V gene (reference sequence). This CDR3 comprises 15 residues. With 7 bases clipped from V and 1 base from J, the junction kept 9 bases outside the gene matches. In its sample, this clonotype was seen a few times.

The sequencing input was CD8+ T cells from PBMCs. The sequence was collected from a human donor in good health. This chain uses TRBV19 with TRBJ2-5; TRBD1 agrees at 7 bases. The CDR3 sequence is CASTHRGEFQETQYF. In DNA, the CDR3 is TGTGCCAGTACCCACAGGGGAGAGTTCCAAGAGACCCAGTACTTC.